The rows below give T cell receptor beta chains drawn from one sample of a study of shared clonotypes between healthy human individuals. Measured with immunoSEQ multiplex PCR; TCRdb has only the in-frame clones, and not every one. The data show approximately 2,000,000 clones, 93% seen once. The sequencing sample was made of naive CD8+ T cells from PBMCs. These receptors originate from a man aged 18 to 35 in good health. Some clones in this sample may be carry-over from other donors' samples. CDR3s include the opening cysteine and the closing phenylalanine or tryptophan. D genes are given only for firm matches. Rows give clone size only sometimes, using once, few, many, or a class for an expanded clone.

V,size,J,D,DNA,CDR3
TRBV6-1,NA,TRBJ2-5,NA,TGTGCCACCGACTACCAAGAGACCCAGTACTTC,CATDYQETQYF
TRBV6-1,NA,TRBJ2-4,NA,TGTGCCAGCAGTGAACTAGGGCTAGCCAAAAACATTCAGTACTTC,CASSELGLAKNIQYF
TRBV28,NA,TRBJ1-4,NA,TGTGCCAGCAGTTCCGAGGAGGGGCGCGGTGAAAAACTGTTTTTT,CASSSEEGRGEKLFF
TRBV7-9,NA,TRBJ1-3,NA,TGTGCCAGCAGCTTACTCCCCGGGGGATTAAAAGGAAACACCATATATTTT,CASSLLPGGLKGNTIYF
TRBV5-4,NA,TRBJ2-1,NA,TGTGCCAGCAGCGGCGAATGGAATGAGCAGTTCTTC,CASSGEWNEQFF
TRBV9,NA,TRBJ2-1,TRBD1,TGTGCCAGCAGCGGTAGACAGGGCCACAATGAGCAGTTCTTC,CASSGRQGHNEQFF
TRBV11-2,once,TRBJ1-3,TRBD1,TGTGCCAGCAGCTTAAGGGGGCTGGGAAACACCATATATTTT,CASSLRGLGNTIYF
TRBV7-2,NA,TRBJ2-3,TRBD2,TGTGCCAGCAGCATCCTAGCGGGAGTATCCACAGATACGCAGTATTTT,CASSILAGVSTDTQYF
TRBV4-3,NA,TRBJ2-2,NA,TGCGCCAGCAGCCAAGAATGGACACGGGCCACCGGGGAGCTGTTTTTT,CASSQEWTRATGELFF
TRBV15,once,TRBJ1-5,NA,TGTGCCACCAGCAGAGGGGGGGAGGCTCAGCCCCAGCATTTT,CATSRGGEAQPQHF
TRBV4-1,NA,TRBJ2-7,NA,TGCGCCAGCAGCCAGACTGGTACCTACGAGCAGTACTTC,CASSQTGTYEQYF
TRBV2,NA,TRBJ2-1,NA,TGTGCCAGCAGGCCGGGAGTGAGGATTCGCAATGAGCAGTTCTTC,CASRPGVRIRNEQFF
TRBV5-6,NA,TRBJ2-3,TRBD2,TGTGCCAGCAGCTTGGAAACTAGCGGACCCACAGATACGCAGTATTTT,CASSLETSGPTDTQYF
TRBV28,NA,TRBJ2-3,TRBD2,TGTGCCAGCAACCCATACTGGACTAGCGGGTTGAGCACAGATACGCAGTATTTT,CASNPYWTSGLSTDTQYF
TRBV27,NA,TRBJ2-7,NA,TGTGCCAGCAGCCCGGGGGCGGGGACCTCCTACGAGCAGTACTTC,CASSPGAGTSYEQYF
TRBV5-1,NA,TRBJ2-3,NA,TGCGCCAGCAGCTTGGGGACAAGCCTTATCACAGATACGCAGTATTTT,CASSLGTSLITDTQYF
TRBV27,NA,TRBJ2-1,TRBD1,TGTGCCAGCGGGGACAGCTACAATGAGCAGTTCTTC,CASGDSYNEQFF
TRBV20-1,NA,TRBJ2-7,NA,TGCAGTGCTAGGGTGAACTACGAGCAGTACTTC,CSARVNYEQYF
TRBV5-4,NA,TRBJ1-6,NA,TGTGCCAGCAGCTTGGCGGGCTTGAATTCACCCCTCCACTTT,CASSLAGLNSPLHF
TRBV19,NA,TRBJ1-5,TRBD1,TGTGCCACAGCAGACAGGGGGCGAGGTCAGCCCCAGCATTTT,CATADRGRGQPQHF
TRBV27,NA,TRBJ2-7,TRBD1,TGTGCCAGCAGCCTACAGGGGGCTTCCTACGAGCAGTACTTC,CASSLQGASYEQYF
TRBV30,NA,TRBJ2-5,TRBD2,TGTGCCTGGGCGGGGGCTAACCTGAGGACTAGCGGTTTTAAGACCCAGTACTTC,CAWAGANLRTSGFKTQYF
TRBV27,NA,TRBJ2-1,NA,TGTGCCAGCAGTTTAGATCGAGTTCGCTCCTACAATGAGCAGTTCTTC,CASSLDRVRSYNEQFF
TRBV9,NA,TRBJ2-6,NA,TGTGCCAGCAGCCCTGGCCTCTCTGGGGCCAACGTCCTGACTTTC,CASSPGLSGANVLTF
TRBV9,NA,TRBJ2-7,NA,TGTGCCAGCAGCGACGGCCCTGACTCCTACGAGCAGTACTTC,CASSDGPDSYEQYF
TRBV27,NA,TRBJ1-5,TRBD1,TGTGCCAGCAGTTCTGACAGGGGCAGATATAGCAATCAGCCCCAGCATTTT,CASSSDRGRYSNQPQHF
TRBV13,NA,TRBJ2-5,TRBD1,TGTGCCAGCAGCCTCGGCAGTCAGGGGGTCTACTTC,CASSLGSQGVYF
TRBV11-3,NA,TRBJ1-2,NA,TGTGCCAGCACCCTTAGTGGGCCTCGAAAGGGCTATGGCTACACCTTC,CASTLSGPRKGYGYTF
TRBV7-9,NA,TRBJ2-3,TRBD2,TGTGCCAGCAGCCCAGCGGGAGGGGTTTCGGCAGATACGCAGTATTTT,CASSPAGGVSADTQYF
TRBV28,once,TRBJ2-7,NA,TGTGCCAGCAGTTTGATGGCGGGAGAGGGGGGCGAGCAGTACTTC,CASSLMAGEGGEQYF
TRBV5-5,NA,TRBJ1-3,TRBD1,TGTGCCAGCAGCTCGAACAGGGGCACAGGAAACACCATATATTTT,CASSSNRGTGNTIYF
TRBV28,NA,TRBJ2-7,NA,TGTGCCAGCAGTTTATCTGACGAGCAGTACTTC,CASSLSDEQYF
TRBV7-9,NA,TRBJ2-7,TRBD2,TGTGCCAGCAGCTGGAGACTAGCGGGAGACCACGAGCAGTACTTC,CASSWRLAGDHEQYF
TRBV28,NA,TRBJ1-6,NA,TGTGCCAGCAGTTTAACGGTTGGTAATTCACCCCTCCACTTT,CASSLTVGNSPLHF
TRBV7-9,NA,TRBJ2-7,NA,TGTGCCAGCAGCTTAAAAGACCCCCCGTCCTACGAGCAGTACTTC,CASSLKDPPSYEQYF
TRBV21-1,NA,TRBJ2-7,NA,TGTGCCAGCAGCCTTCGGGCGCGGGAAGGGTACGAGCAGTACTTC,CASSLRAREGYEQYF
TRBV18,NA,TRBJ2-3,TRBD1,TGTGCCAGCTCCCTTACTGGGACAGGGAACACAGATACGCAGTATTTT,CASSLTGTGNTDTQYF
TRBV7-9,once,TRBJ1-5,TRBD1,TGTGCCAGCAGCTTAGGGGTCAGGGGGTATGGTCAGCCCCAGCATTTT,CASSLGVRGYGQPQHF
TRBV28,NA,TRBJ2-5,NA,TGTGCCAGCAGAGCGGCTGCGGAGACCCAGTACTTC,CASRAAAETQYF
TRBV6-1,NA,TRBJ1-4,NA,TGTGCCAGCAGAGGAAGAGGCTATGAAAAACTGTTTTTT,CASRGRGYEKLFF
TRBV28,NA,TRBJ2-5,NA,TGTGCCAGCAGGGGACCGGGGGGCCCGGAGACCCAGTACTTC,CASRGPGGPETQYF
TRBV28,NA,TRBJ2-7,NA,TGTGCCAGCAGTTTAGGGGTCCGGACAGTCCACGAGCAGTACTTC,CASSLGVRTVHEQYF
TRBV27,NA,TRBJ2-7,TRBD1,TGTGCCAGCAGTCTTACAGGGGGCTACTCCGAGCAGTACTTC,CASSLTGGYSEQYF
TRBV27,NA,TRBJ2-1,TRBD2,TGTGCCAGCAGTTTAAGTGCGGGAGAAAGTGGGAATGAGCAGTTCTTC,CASSLSAGESGNEQFF
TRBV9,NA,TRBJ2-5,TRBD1,TGTGCCAGCAGCGTTCGACAGGGGGCGAGGGAGACCCAGTACTTC,CASSVRQGARETQYF
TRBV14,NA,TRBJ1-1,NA,TGTGCCAGCAGCCTATTGAACACTGAAGCTTTCTTT,CASSLLNTEAFF
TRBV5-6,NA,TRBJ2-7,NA,TGTGCCAGCAGCTCGAATCCGGGTTGGGGGACCTACGAGCAGTACTTC,CASSSNPGWGTYEQYF
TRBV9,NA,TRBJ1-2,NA,TGTGCCAGCAGCGGACCAGACAGAGACTATGGCTACACCTTC,CASSGPDRDYGYTF
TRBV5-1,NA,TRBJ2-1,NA,TGCGCCAGCAGCTTGGCAGAAGTCTCCTACAATGAGCAGTTCTTC,CASSLAEVSYNEQFF
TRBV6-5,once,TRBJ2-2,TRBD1,TGTGCCAGCAGTCCGGACAGGGTCGGCACCGGGGAGCTGTTTTTT,CASSPDRVGTGELFF
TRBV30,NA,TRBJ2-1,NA,TGTGCCTGGAGTGTACTTCGAGGAGATCAGTTCTTC,CAWSVLRGDQFF
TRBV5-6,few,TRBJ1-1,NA,TGTGCCAGCAGCACAGGGTCTACTGAAGCTTTCTTT,CASSTGSTEAFF
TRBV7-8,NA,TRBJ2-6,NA,TGTGCCAGCAAGCACCCCGCGCACGGGACACCGGATTCTGGGGCCAACGTCCTGACTTTC,CASKHPAHGTPDSGANVLTF